A selection of T cell receptor beta chains follows, all from one sample in a study of cytomegalovirus exposure and HLA in healthy donors. The protocol was immunoSEQ multiplex PCR, while the TCRdb copy is restricted to in-frame clones and leaves out a portion. The table includes approximately 190,000 clones, just under 80% detected once. Input material: PBMCs. These receptors came from a woman under 40 in good health and CMV-seropositive. The CDR3 runs from the conserved cysteine through the conserved F or W. The D gene is left open where the match is weak. Only some rows state a clone size, as once, few, many or a class for expanded clones.

clone size: -; J gene: TRBJ1-5; V gene: TRBV2; D gene: TRBD1; CDR3 length: 15; CDR3 DNA: TGTGCCAGCAGGCTACGGGACAGGGACAATCAGCCCCAGCATTTT; CDR3 protein: CASRLRDRDNQPQHF
clone size: -; J gene: TRBJ2-3; V gene: TRBV5-1; D gene: TRBD2; CDR3 length: 15; CDR3 DNA: TGCGCCAGCAGCTTACTAGCGGGGGGAACAGATACGCAGTATTTT; CDR3 protein: CASSLLAGGTDTQYF
clone size: -; J gene: TRBJ2-7; V gene: TRBV7-6; D gene: TRBD1; CDR3 length: 16; CDR3 DNA: TGTGCCAGCAGCTTAGCGGGAACGGACAGGGCAGACGAGCAGTACTTC; CDR3 protein: CASSLAGTDRADEQYF
clone size: -; J gene: TRBJ2-7; V gene: TRBV10-1; D gene: TRBD2; CDR3 length: 15; CDR3 DNA: TGCGCCAGCAGTGACGGCACTAGCGGGGCGTACGAGCAGTACTTC; CDR3 protein: CASSDGTSGAYEQYF
clone size: -; J gene: TRBJ2-2; V gene: TRBV19; D gene: -; CDR3 length: 13; CDR3 DNA: TGTGCCAGTACGATGGTAGACACCGGGGAGCTGTTTTTT; CDR3 protein: CASTMVDTGELFF
clone size: -; J gene: TRBJ2-7; V gene: TRBV5-6; D gene: TRBD1; CDR3 length: 16; CDR3 DNA: TGTGCCAGCAGCTTGTTCCCCGACAGGGATCCCTACGAGCAGTACTTC; CDR3 protein: CASSLFPDRDPYEQYF
clone size: -; J gene: TRBJ1-2; V gene: TRBV18; D gene: -; CDR3 length: 14; CDR3 DNA: TGTGCCAGCTCAGGCACTTCAGCGGTCAATGGCTACACCTTC; CDR3 protein: CASSGTSAVNGYTF
clone size: -; J gene: TRBJ2-5; V gene: TRBV5-1; D gene: -; CDR3 length: 14; CDR3 DNA: TGCGCCAGCAGCCCCGTAGGGGGTGCGGCGGCCCAGTACTTC; CDR3 protein: CASSPVGGAAAQYF
clone size: -; J gene: TRBJ2-3; V gene: TRBV13; D gene: TRBD2; CDR3 length: 16; CDR3 DNA: TGTGCCAGCAGCTTAGTGAGTAGCGGGGAGACAGATACGCAGTATTTT; CDR3 protein: CASSLVSSGETDTQYF
clone size: -; J gene: TRBJ1-5; V gene: TRBV4-1; D gene: -; CDR3 length: 13; CDR3 DNA: TGCGCCAGCAGCCAAGTCGAGGGACAGCCCCAGCATTTT; CDR3 protein: CASSQVEGQPQHF
clone size: -; J gene: TRBJ2-7; V gene: TRBV2; D gene: -; CDR3 length: 14; CDR3 DNA: TGTGCCAGCAGTGAGCGTATCAGGGTCCGCGAGCAGTACTTC; CDR3 protein: CASSERIRVREQYF
clone size: -; J gene: TRBJ1-3; V gene: TRBV13; D gene: TRBD1; CDR3 length: 15; CDR3 DNA: TGTGCCAGCAGCTTGGACAGGGGAGCCGGAAACACCATATATTTT; CDR3 protein: CASSLDRGAGNTIYF
clone size: -; J gene: TRBJ2-7; V gene: TRBV1; D gene: -; CDR3 length: 17; CDR3 DNA: TGCACCAGCAGCCGATCAGATCTTTACAGGGGACCCTACGAGCAGTACTTC; CDR3 protein: CTSSRSDLYRGPYEQYF
clone size: -; J gene: TRBJ2-7; V gene: TRBV27; D gene: TRBD1; CDR3 length: 14; CDR3 DNA: TGTGCCAGCGGATACAGGGGGCCCAACTCCCAGCAGTACTTC; CDR3 protein: CASGYRGPNSQQYF
clone size: -; J gene: TRBJ2-7; V gene: TRBV4-1; D gene: -; CDR3 length: 13; CDR3 DNA: TGCGCCAGCGCGGGGAAGGGCTCCTACGAGCAGTACTTC; CDR3 protein: CASAGKGSYEQYF
clone size: -; J gene: TRBJ1-1; V gene: TRBV15; D gene: -; CDR3 length: 12; CDR3 DNA: TGTGCCACCTCCTGGCTGAACACTGAAGCTTTCTTT; CDR3 protein: CATSWLNTEAFF
clone size: -; J gene: TRBJ2-3; V gene: TRBV5-1; D gene: TRBD2; CDR3 length: 17; CDR3 DNA: TGCGCCAGCAGCTTGGCGGGACTAGCGGGATCTGGAGATACGCAGTATTTT; CDR3 protein: CASSLAGLAGSGDTQYF
clone size: -; J gene: TRBJ1-2; V gene: TRBV6-1; D gene: -; CDR3 length: 12; CDR3 DNA: TGTGCCAGCAGCCAGTCGACTTGGGGCTACACCTTC; CDR3 protein: CASSQSTWGYTF
clone size: -; J gene: TRBJ1-1; V gene: TRBV2; D gene: TRBD1; CDR3 length: 15; CDR3 DNA: TGTGCCAGCTGGCCCTACGGGACAGGGAACACTGAAGCTTTCTTT; CDR3 protein: CASWPYGTGNTEAFF
clone size: -; J gene: TRBJ2-7; V gene: TRBV9; D gene: TRBD1; CDR3 length: 15; CDR3 DNA: TGTGCCAGCAGCGCAACAGGGGGAGGTTTGTACGAGCAGTACTTC; CDR3 protein: CASSATGGGLYEQYF
clone size: few; J gene: TRBJ1-1; V gene: TRBV5-1; D gene: TRBD1; CDR3 length: 14; CDR3 DNA: TGCGCCAGCAGCTTATGGACAGGGGACACTGAAGCTTTCTTT; CDR3 protein: CASSLWTGDTEAFF
clone size: few; J gene: TRBJ1-1; V gene: TRBV11-1; D gene: -; CDR3 length: 13; CDR3 DNA: TGTGCCAGCAGCAGGACAGAGAACACTGAAGCTTTCTTT; CDR3 protein: CASSRTENTEAFF
clone size: -; J gene: TRBJ1-4; V gene: TRBV15; D gene: -; CDR3 length: 16; CDR3 DNA: TGTGCCACCAGCAGAGATGGCAGTCCAACTAATGAAAAACTGTTTTTT; CDR3 protein: CATSRDGSPTNEKLFF
clone size: -; J gene: TRBJ1-5; V gene: TRBV23-1; D gene: TRBD1; CDR3 length: 19; CDR3 DNA: TGCGCCAGCAGTCATTTTGGGCAGGGGGCGAAATTGCGGAATCAGCCCCAGCATTTT; CDR3 protein: CASSHFGQGAKLRNQPQHF
clone size: -; J gene: TRBJ2-4; V gene: TRBV7-8; D gene: TRBD2; CDR3 length: 18; CDR3 DNA: TGTGCCAGCAGCTTAAACCCCGGGACTAGCGGAGCCAAAAACATTCAGTACTTC; CDR3 protein: CASSLNPGTSGAKNIQYF
clone size: -; J gene: TRBJ1-1; V gene: TRBV5-1; D gene: -; CDR3 length: 15; CDR3 DNA: TGCGCCAGCAGCTTGGCGCCGGGGGGTGGCACTGAAGCTTTCTTT; CDR3 protein: CASSLAPGGGTEAFF
clone size: -; J gene: TRBJ2-3; V gene: TRBV19; D gene: TRBD2; CDR3 length: 16; CDR3 DNA: TGTGCCAGTAGTATAGTAGGGACTAGCGGGGGGGATACGCAGTATTTT; CDR3 protein: CASSIVGTSGGDTQYF
clone size: once; J gene: TRBJ2-1; V gene: TRBV5-1; D gene: -; CDR3 length: 13; CDR3 DNA: TGCGCCAGCAGTTATTCAGGGGAAAGTGAGCAGTTCTTC; CDR3 protein: CASSYSGESEQFF
clone size: once; J gene: TRBJ2-1; V gene: TRBV13; D gene: -; CDR3 length: 12; CDR3 DNA: TGTGCCAGCAGCCTTACGGGCAATGAGCAGTTCTTC; CDR3 protein: CASSLTGNEQFF
clone size: -; J gene: TRBJ2-7; V gene: TRBV25-1; D gene: TRBD1; CDR3 length: 14; CDR3 DNA: TGTGCCAGCACCCGGGGGACAGGAGCTAGCGAGCAGTACTTC; CDR3 protein: CASTRGTGASEQYF